These T cell receptor beta chains were read from a single sample in a study of blood T cell repertoires in COVID-19. Here immunoSEQ multiplex PCR was the method, and the copy in TCRdb shows in-frame clones only, minus some. This table holds 170,000 or so clones, roughly 90% found once. What was sequenced was peripheral blood. The receptors were gathered from a man aged 45-65 years with acute or convalescent COVID-19. CDR3s include the opening cysteine and the closing phenylalanine or tryptophan. The D gene is left open where the match is weak. Only some rows state a clone size, as once, few, many or a class for expanded clones.

clone_size j_call v_call d_call cdr3_nt cdr3_aa
NA TRBJ2-7 TRBV11-2 NA TGTGCCAGCAGCTTAAGTCTATCGGGGGACTTCCCCTACGAGCAGTACTTC CASSLSLSGDFPYEQYF
NA TRBJ2-2 TRBV5-4 TRBD1 TGTGCCAGCAGCTTCCGAGACAGGGACACCGGGGAGCTGTTTTTT CASSFRDRDTGELFF
NA TRBJ2-1 TRBV9 NA TGTGCCAGCAGCGTATCCGGTCGGTGGGGGGATGAGCAGTTCTTC CASSVSGRWGDEQFF
NA TRBJ2-1 TRBV4-1 TRBD2 TGCGCCAGCAGCCAAGATATTAGGATTGGACTAGCCTATTGGGGAAACAATGAGCAGTTCTTC CASSQDIRIGLAYWGNNEQFF
NA TRBJ2-1 TRBV3-1/TRBV3-2 NA TGTGCCAGCAGCCAAGATAGGTCGGGGGGCAGGTACAATGAGCAGTTCTTC CASSQDRSGGRYNEQFF
NA TRBJ2-6 TRBV19 NA TGTGCCAGTAGTACAGGGGTAGGGGCCAACGTCCTGACTTTC CASSTGVGANVLTF
NA TRBJ1-1 TRBV5-1 NA TGCGCCAGCAGTCAGGGGCAAAACACTGAAGCTTTCTTT CASSQGQNTEAFF
once TRBJ2-2 TRBV7-9 NA TGTGCCAGCACCGCCCACCCGGGGAACACCGGGGAGCTGTTTTTT CASTAHPGNTGELFF
once TRBJ2-1 TRBV7-2 NA TGTGCCAGCACCCAACTCGTCCACAATGAGCAGTTCTTC CASTQLVHNEQFF
NA TRBJ1-3 TRBV5-1 TRBD1 TGCGCCAGCAGTAAGGACAGGGTGTCTGGAAACACCATATATTTT CASSKDRVSGNTIYF
NA TRBJ2-5 TRBV19 NA TGTGCCAGTAGCGGGACGGGGACTCCCGAGACCCAGTACTTC CASSGTGTPETQYF
NA TRBJ1-4 TRBV7-2 NA TGTGCCAGCAGCTTTTGGAGTAATAATGAAAAACTGTTTTTT CASSFWSNNEKLFF
NA TRBJ2-7 TRBV27 TRBD1 TGTGCCAGCAGCCCCATTAGGACAGGGGTTTACGAGCAGTACTTC CASSPIRTGVYEQYF
NA TRBJ2-3 TRBV7-9 NA TGTGCCAGCAGCTTTTTATCCGGGGGAGAAACAGATACGCAGTATTTT CASSFLSGGETDTQYF
NA TRBJ1-1 TRBV11-2 TRBD1 TGTGCCAGCAGCTTAAAACCGACAGGGGTGAACACTGAAGCTTTCTTT CASSLKPTGVNTEAFF
NA TRBJ1-2 TRBV6-5 NA TGTGCCAGCAGTTCCAGACAGCCCCCATATGGCTACACCTTC CASSSRQPPYGYTF
NA TRBJ2-7 TRBV28 TRBD2 TGTGCCAGCAGTTATAGCGGGGCCTACGAGCAGTACTTC CASSYSGAYEQYF
NA TRBJ2-3 TRBV5-1 TRBD2 TGCGCCAGCAGCTTGGGGCGGGAGCGTGATACGCAGTATTTT CASSLGRERDTQYF
NA TRBJ1-6 TRBV4-1 TRBD1 TGCGCCAGCAGCCACGGACAGGGTGATAATTCACCCCTCCACTTT CASSHGQGDNSPLHF
NA TRBJ1-5 TRBV28 TRBD1 TGTGCCAGCAGGCGGGACAGGGTTACGGCCCAGCATTTT CASRRDRVTAQHF
once TRBJ2-7 TRBV29-1 NA TGCAGCGTTGAAGTATTCACGGCGGACAGTCTGTCCTACGAGCAGTACTTC CSVEVFTADSLSYEQYF
NA TRBJ1-6 TRBV27 NA TGTGCCAGCCGGACAGAGTTTTGGTATAATTCACCCCTCCACTTT CASRTEFWYNSPLHF
NA TRBJ2-5 TRBV6-6 TRBD1 TGTGCCAGCAGACAGGGACAGGGCATAGAGACCCAGTACTTC CASRQGQGIETQYF
once TRBJ2-2 TRBV27 TRBD1 TGTGCCAGCAGTTTATGGGCCCCCGGGACAGCCACCGGGGAGCTGTTTTTT CASSLWAPGTATGELFF